This T cell receptor (beta chain) was identified during a study of OX40 agonist ivuxolimab in advanced cancers. The overall study: Therapy given before enrollment (anti-PD-1, anti-PD-L1 or anti-CTLA-4) was allowed, and under 45% had some.

Using immunoSEQ multiplex PCR, the repertoire was profiled, and TCRdb retains in-frame clones only, with some absent. Of about 96,000 clones listed, about nine tenths are singletons. Whole-study results and caveats: There were, on average, more expanded clones in CD8+ T cells than in CD4+. No determination was made of the antigen specificity of the expanded peripheral T cells.

Concerning this clone: Its matching antigen is unknown.

Germline loops: CDR1 SGHNT, CDR2 YENEEA. The CDR3 is 14 residues long. The junction had 2 bases not matched to a gene; V was cut back by 0 bases and J by 5 bases. Sequenced material: CD4+ or CD8+ T cells sorted from blood, taken in a trial of the OX40 agonist ivuxolimab. This clonotype was sampled from an adult with an advanced solid tumor such as melanoma, head and neck, liver or kidney cancer. The chain combines TRBV11-3 with TRBJ1-1, with 8 bases lining up with TRBD1. The CDR3 DNA follows: TGTGCCAGCAGCTTAGAGCGACAGGGGACTGAAGCTTTCTTT. It codes for CASSLERQGTEAFF.